A selection of T cell receptor beta chains follows, all from one sample in a study of cytomegalovirus exposure and HLA in healthy donors. The assay was immunoSEQ multiplex PCR, and TCRdb's table has in-frame clones only and misses some. Counted here are roughly 190,000 clones, around 78% occurring once; the ten biggest clones make up approximately 2.1%. Sequences were obtained from PBMCs. The source of these receptors is a woman between 25 and 40 years old in good health and CMV-seropositive. CDR3s include the opening cysteine and the closing phenylalanine or tryptophan. A D gene is named only where the DNA matches it firmly. Rows may omit the clone size; those that give it use once, few, many or a size class.

CDR3 DNA: TGTGCCAGCAGATGGGACAGTAGCTCCTACGAGCAGTACTTC; CDR3 protein: CASRWDSSSYEQYF; D gene: TRBD1; V gene: TRBV2; clone size: -; CDR3 length: 14; J gene: TRBJ2-7
CDR3 DNA: TGTGCCAGCAGTTTATATTGGCGGGCGCTTGCCTACGAGCAGTACTTC; CDR3 protein: CASSLYWRALAYEQYF; D gene: -; V gene: TRBV28; clone size: -; CDR3 length: 16; J gene: TRBJ2-7
CDR3 DNA: TGTGCCAGCAGTTCGGGAGGCACAGATACGCAGTATTTT; CDR3 protein: CASSSGGTDTQYF; D gene: -; V gene: TRBV28; clone size: -; CDR3 length: 13; J gene: TRBJ2-3
CDR3 DNA: TGTGCCAGCAGCTTAGCCGGGACAGGGTACGAGGGGCCCACAGATACGCAGTATTTT; CDR3 protein: CASSLAGTGYEGPTDTQYF; D gene: TRBD1; V gene: TRBV7-6; clone size: -; CDR3 length: 19; J gene: TRBJ2-3
CDR3 DNA: TGTGCCAGCAAACTAGCGGGGGGTCGCCAAGAGACCCAGTACTTC; CDR3 protein: CASKLAGGRQETQYF; D gene: TRBD2; V gene: TRBV2; clone size: -; CDR3 length: 15; J gene: TRBJ2-5
CDR3 DNA: TGTGCCTGGAGGTTGGCAGGGGCCGGCAATCAGCCCCAGCATTTT; CDR3 protein: CAWRLAGAGNQPQHF; D gene: -; V gene: TRBV30; clone size: -; CDR3 length: 15; J gene: TRBJ1-5
CDR3 DNA: TGCAGCGTTATAGGCCGGGACAAGCGTAACTATGGCTACACCTTC; CDR3 protein: CSVIGRDKRNYGYTF; D gene: -; V gene: TRBV29-1; clone size: once; CDR3 length: 15; J gene: TRBJ1-2
CDR3 DNA: TGTGCCAGCAGTCTTGAGACTAGCGTCGTTCTGGGCACAGATACGCAGTATTTT; CDR3 protein: CASSLETSVVLGTDTQYF; D gene: TRBD2; V gene: TRBV27; clone size: -; CDR3 length: 18; J gene: TRBJ2-3
CDR3 DNA: TGTGCCAGCAGCTTAGGTTCCCAGGGGGCTAGAAACACTGAAGCTTTCTTT; CDR3 protein: CASSLGSQGARNTEAFF; D gene: TRBD1; V gene: TRBV11-2; clone size: -; CDR3 length: 17; J gene: TRBJ1-1
CDR3 DNA: TGTGCCAGCAGCGTGGATCCAACTAGCGGGGGGTTCTATGAGCAGTTCTTC; CDR3 protein: CASSVDPTSGGFYEQFF; D gene: TRBD2; V gene: TRBV5-4; clone size: -; CDR3 length: 17; J gene: TRBJ2-1
CDR3 DNA: TGTGCCAGCAGAAGTCGGGGGGGGGAAAAACTGTTTTTT; CDR3 protein: CASRSRGGEKLFF; D gene: -; V gene: TRBV5-6; clone size: -; CDR3 length: 13; J gene: TRBJ1-4
CDR3 DNA: TGTGCCAGCAGCGTAGATGGGACATTTAATGAAAAACTGTTTTTT; CDR3 protein: CASSVDGTFNEKLFF; D gene: -; V gene: TRBV9; clone size: -; CDR3 length: 15; J gene: TRBJ1-4
CDR3 DNA: TGTGCCACCAGGAGGGGACTACCAATATCAGAGACCCAGTACTTC; CDR3 protein: CATRRGLPISETQYF; D gene: TRBD2; V gene: TRBV28; clone size: once; CDR3 length: 15; J gene: TRBJ2-5
CDR3 DNA: TGCGCCAGCAGCTTGTTGGTCGCGACCGGGGAGCTGTTTTTT; CDR3 protein: CASSLLVATGELFF; D gene: -; V gene: TRBV5-1; clone size: -; CDR3 length: 14; J gene: TRBJ2-2
CDR3 DNA: TGTGCCAGCAGCCGAAATCGGACAGGGCTGTCCCACGGGCAGCATTTT; CDR3 protein: CASSRNRTGLSHGQHF; D gene: TRBD1; V gene: TRBV7-8; clone size: -; CDR3 length: 16; J gene: TRBJ1-5
CDR3 DNA: TGTGCCAGCAGTCTGACTAGCGGGAGCTACAATGAGCAGTTCTTC; CDR3 protein: CASSLTSGSYNEQFF; D gene: TRBD2; V gene: TRBV6-5; clone size: -; CDR3 length: 15; J gene: TRBJ2-1
CDR3 DNA: TGTGCCAGTAGTATAGTGAGGAGGCGCAATCAGCCCCAGCATTTT; CDR3 protein: CASSIVRRRNQPQHF; D gene: -; V gene: TRBV19; clone size: -; CDR3 length: 15; J gene: TRBJ1-5
CDR3 DNA: TGTGCCAGTGGCCGCCGGGGCACTGAAGCTTTCTTT; CDR3 protein: CASGRRGTEAFF; D gene: -; V gene: TRBV27; clone size: -; CDR3 length: 12; J gene: TRBJ1-1
CDR3 DNA: TGTGCCAGCAGTGTCAGACAGAGGAACACTGAAGCTTTCTTT; CDR3 protein: CASSVRQRNTEAFF; D gene: -; V gene: TRBV28; clone size: -; CDR3 length: 14; J gene: TRBJ1-1
CDR3 DNA: TGTGCCAGTAGTACCACGAGGGCGAGGAACACTGAAGCTTTCTTT; CDR3 protein: CASSTTRARNTEAFF; D gene: -; V gene: TRBV19; clone size: once; CDR3 length: 15; J gene: TRBJ1-1
CDR3 DNA: TGTGCCAGTCGGGTGACAGGACCCCCTCTAAGAGGGGCTAACTATGGCTACACCTTC; CDR3 protein: CASRVTGPPLRGANYGYTF; D gene: -; V gene: TRBV19; clone size: once; CDR3 length: 19; J gene: TRBJ1-2
CDR3 DNA: TGTGCCAGCTCTCGAGGGTGGGTAGCCGGGGAGCTGTTTTTT; CDR3 protein: CASSRGWVAGELFF; D gene: -; V gene: TRBV5-6; clone size: -; CDR3 length: 14; J gene: TRBJ2-2
CDR3 DNA: TGTGCCAGCAGCGTAGGGGCCTACACTGAAGCTTTCTTT; CDR3 protein: CASSVGAYTEAFF; D gene: -; V gene: TRBV9; clone size: -; CDR3 length: 13; J gene: TRBJ1-1
CDR3 DNA: TGTGCCAGCAGTTACGACCCGGGACTAGCGGGGGGGAAGAGCACAGATACGCAGTATTTT; CDR3 protein: CASSYDPGLAGGKSTDTQYF; D gene: TRBD2; V gene: TRBV2; clone size: -; CDR3 length: 20; J gene: TRBJ2-3
CDR3 DNA: TGTGCCAGCAGTCCCCGCGGAAGACTGAACACTGAAGCTTTCTTT; CDR3 protein: CASSPRGRLNTEAFF; D gene: -; V gene: TRBV27; clone size: -; CDR3 length: 15; J gene: TRBJ1-1
CDR3 DNA: TGTGCCAGCAGTTTAAGGGGCGGGGTCAGCTCCTACAATGAGCAGTTCTTC; CDR3 protein: CASSLRGGVSSYNEQFF; D gene: -; V gene: TRBV27; clone size: -; CDR3 length: 17; J gene: TRBJ2-1
CDR3 DNA: TGCGCCAGCAGCCAGGCCGGGTGGCCGAGCTCCTACAATGAGCAGTTCTTC; CDR3 protein: CASSQAGWPSSYNEQFF; D gene: -; V gene: TRBV4-3; clone size: -; CDR3 length: 17; J gene: TRBJ2-1
CDR3 DNA: TGCGCCAGCGGCTTGGACGAAGGACAGGGCTACGAGCAGTACTTC; CDR3 protein: CASGLDEGQGYEQYF; D gene: TRBD1; V gene: TRBV5-1; clone size: -; CDR3 length: 15; J gene: TRBJ2-7
CDR3 DNA: TGTGCCAGCAGTACCGGGACAGTGAACACTGAAGCTTTCTTT; CDR3 protein: CASSTGTVNTEAFF; D gene: TRBD1; V gene: TRBV6-1; clone size: -; CDR3 length: 14; J gene: TRBJ1-1
CDR3 DNA: TGCGCCAGCAGCTTTCAGGGGGCCCGCTCTGGGGCCAACGTCCTGACTTTC; CDR3 protein: CASSFQGARSGANVLTF; D gene: TRBD1; V gene: TRBV5-1; clone size: -; CDR3 length: 17; J gene: TRBJ2-6
CDR3 DNA: TGTGCCAGTAGTAGGCAGAGGGAGAACAATGAGCAGTTCTTC; CDR3 protein: CASSRQRENNEQFF; D gene: -; V gene: TRBV19; clone size: -; CDR3 length: 14; J gene: TRBJ2-1
CDR3 DNA: TGTGCCAGCTCACCCGGACAGGGGGCGATGAACACTGAAGCTTTCTTT; CDR3 protein: CASSPGQGAMNTEAFF; D gene: TRBD1; V gene: TRBV18; clone size: -; CDR3 length: 16; J gene: TRBJ1-1
CDR3 DNA: TGTGCCAGCAGCTCCGACAGGGACTATGGCTACACCTTC; CDR3 protein: CASSSDRDYGYTF; D gene: TRBD1; V gene: TRBV7-9; clone size: -; CDR3 length: 13; J gene: TRBJ1-2
CDR3 DNA: TGTGCCAGCAGCCCGCGGACAGGGCCGACCACTGAAGCTTTCTTT; CDR3 protein: CASSPRTGPTTEAFF; D gene: TRBD1; V gene: TRBV14; clone size: few; CDR3 length: 15; J gene: TRBJ1-1
CDR3 DNA: TGCGCCAGCAGCCAACAAGCGGGGGGGCTGGGGGAGCAGTACTTC; CDR3 protein: CASSQQAGGLGEQYF; D gene: TRBD2; V gene: TRBV4-3; clone size: -; CDR3 length: 15; J gene: TRBJ2-7
CDR3 DNA: TGTGCCAGCAGCTTATACAGGGGATTGGGGAAGGACACTGAAGCTTTCTTT; CDR3 protein: CASSLYRGLGKDTEAFF; D gene: TRBD1; V gene: TRBV7-8; clone size: -; CDR3 length: 17; J gene: TRBJ1-1
CDR3 DNA: TGTGCCAGCAGCTTCCCAAGCGGGGGGGCGGAGGAGACCCAGTACTTC; CDR3 protein: CASSFPSGGAEETQYF; D gene: TRBD2; V gene: TRBV5-4; clone size: -; CDR3 length: 16; J gene: TRBJ2-5
CDR3 DNA: TGTGCCGGACAGGACAGGGGCGACACAGATACGCAGTATTTT; CDR3 protein: CAGQDRGDTDTQYF; D gene: TRBD1; V gene: TRBV6-5; clone size: -; CDR3 length: 14; J gene: TRBJ2-3
CDR3 DNA: TGCGCCAGCTCCCCCCTAGGACAGCAAGCAAATGGCTACACCTTC; CDR3 protein: CASSPLGQQANGYTF; D gene: -; V gene: TRBV10-2; clone size: -; CDR3 length: 15; J gene: TRBJ1-2
CDR3 DNA: TGCGCCAGCGGGGGGGCGAACACCGGGGAGCTGTTTTTT; CDR3 protein: CASGGANTGELFF; D gene: TRBD2; V gene: TRBV5-1; clone size: -; CDR3 length: 13; J gene: TRBJ2-2
CDR3 DNA: TGTGCCAGCATCCGCGACAGGGGGCCGAACTATGGCTACACCTTC; CDR3 protein: CASIRDRGPNYGYTF; D gene: TRBD1; V gene: TRBV27; clone size: -; CDR3 length: 15; J gene: TRBJ1-2
CDR3 DNA: TGCGCCAGCACCCGGACAGGGGGCTACGAAAAACTGTTTTTT; CDR3 protein: CASTRTGGYEKLFF; D gene: TRBD1; V gene: TRBV10-2; clone size: -; CDR3 length: 14; J gene: TRBJ1-4
CDR3 DNA: TGTGCCAGTAGTTACAGGGGGCGTGAGGAAAAACTGTTTTTT; CDR3 protein: CASSYRGREEKLFF; D gene: TRBD1; V gene: TRBV19; clone size: -; CDR3 length: 14; J gene: TRBJ1-4
CDR3 DNA: TGTGCCAGCAGCTTAGACCTATCTCGAAACACCATATATTTT; CDR3 protein: CASSLDLSRNTIYF; D gene: -; V gene: TRBV11-2; clone size: once; CDR3 length: 14; J gene: TRBJ1-3
CDR3 DNA: TGTGCCAGCAGCCGCCGAGGGGAGGGAGGTAGAGGCTACACCTTC; CDR3 protein: CASSRRGEGGRGYTF; D gene: -; V gene: TRBV6-5; clone size: -; CDR3 length: 15; J gene: TRBJ1-2
CDR3 DNA: TGCGCCAGCAGCCAAGCATTTACTACTGCGACCTACGAGCAGTACTTC; CDR3 protein: CASSQAFTTATYEQYF; D gene: -; V gene: TRBV4-1; clone size: -; CDR3 length: 16; J gene: TRBJ2-7
CDR3 DNA: TGTGCCTGGGGACAGGGTAGGACTGAAGCTTTCTTT; CDR3 protein: CAWGQGRTEAFF; D gene: TRBD1; V gene: TRBV30; clone size: -; CDR3 length: 12; J gene: TRBJ1-1
CDR3 DNA: TGTGCCAGCCTACCGGAGGGGAGGATGAACACTGAAGCTTTCTTT; CDR3 protein: CASLPEGRMNTEAFF; D gene: -; V gene: TRBV7-9; clone size: once; CDR3 length: 15; J gene: TRBJ1-1
CDR3 DNA: TGCGCCAGCAGCGAAGAGACCCAGTACTTC; CDR3 protein: CASSEETQYF; D gene: -; V gene: TRBV10-2; clone size: -; CDR3 length: 10; J gene: TRBJ2-5